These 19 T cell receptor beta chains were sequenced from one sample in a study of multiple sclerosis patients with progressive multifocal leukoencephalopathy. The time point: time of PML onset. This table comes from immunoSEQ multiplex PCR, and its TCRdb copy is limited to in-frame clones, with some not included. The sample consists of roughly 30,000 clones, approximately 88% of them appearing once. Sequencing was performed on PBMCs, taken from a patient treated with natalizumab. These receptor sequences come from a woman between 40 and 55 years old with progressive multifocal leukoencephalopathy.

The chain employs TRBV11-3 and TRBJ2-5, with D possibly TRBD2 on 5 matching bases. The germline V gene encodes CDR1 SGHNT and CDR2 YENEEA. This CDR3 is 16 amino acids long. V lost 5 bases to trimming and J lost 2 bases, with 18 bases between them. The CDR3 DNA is TGTGCCAGCAGCGCACCCTCCGGACGGACTCAAGAGACCCAGTACTTC. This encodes CASSAPSGRTQETQYF.

The CDR3 DNA is TGTGCCAGCAGTTACTCGGGTAGAGAGTACTTC. This encodes CASSYSGREYF. The chain combines TRBV6-5 with TRBJ2-7; no firm D call. The germline V gene has CDR1 MNHEY and CDR2 SVGAGI. The CDR3 extends over 11 amino acids. V lost 0 bases and J lost 11, with 8 bases in between.

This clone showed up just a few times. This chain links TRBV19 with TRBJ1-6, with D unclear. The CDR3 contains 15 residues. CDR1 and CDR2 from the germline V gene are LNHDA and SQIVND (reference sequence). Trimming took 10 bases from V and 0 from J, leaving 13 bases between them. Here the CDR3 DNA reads TGTGCCACCTCGGACGGGTTCTCCTATAATTCACCCCTCCACTTT. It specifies CATSDGFSYNSPLHF.

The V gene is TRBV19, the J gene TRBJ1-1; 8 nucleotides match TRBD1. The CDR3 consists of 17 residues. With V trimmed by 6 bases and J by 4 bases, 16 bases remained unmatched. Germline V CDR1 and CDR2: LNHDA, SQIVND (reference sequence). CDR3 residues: CASRKTGEFILPTEAFF. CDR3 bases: TGTGCCAGTAGGAAGACAGGGGAATTTATATTGCCCACTGAAGCTTTCTTT.

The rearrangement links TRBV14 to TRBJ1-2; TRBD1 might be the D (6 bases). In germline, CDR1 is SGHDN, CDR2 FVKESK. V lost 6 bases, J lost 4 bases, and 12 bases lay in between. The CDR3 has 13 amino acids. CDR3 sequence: CASSRGGGYGYTF. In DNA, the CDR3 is TGTGCCAGCAGTCGAGGGGGGGGCTATGGCTACACCTTC.

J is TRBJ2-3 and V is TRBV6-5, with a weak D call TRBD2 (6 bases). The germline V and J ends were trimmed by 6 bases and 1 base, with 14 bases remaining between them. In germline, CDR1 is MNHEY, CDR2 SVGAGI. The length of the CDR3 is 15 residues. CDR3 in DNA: TGTGCCAGCAGACGGCGGGGAAGGGGCACAGATACGCAGTATTTT. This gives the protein CASRRRGRGTDTQYF.

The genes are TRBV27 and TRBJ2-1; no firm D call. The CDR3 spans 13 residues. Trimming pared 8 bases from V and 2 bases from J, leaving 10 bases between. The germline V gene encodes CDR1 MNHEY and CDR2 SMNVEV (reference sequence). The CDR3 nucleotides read TGTGCCAGCGCCGGGTGGCCCTACAATGAGCAGTTCTTC. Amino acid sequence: CASAGWPYNEQFF.

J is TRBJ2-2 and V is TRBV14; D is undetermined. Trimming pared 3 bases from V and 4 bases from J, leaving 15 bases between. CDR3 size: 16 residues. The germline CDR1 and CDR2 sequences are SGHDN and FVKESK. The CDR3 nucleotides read TGTGCCAGCAGCCATGGCCGCCAGCTGGGCACCGGGGAGCTGTTTTTT. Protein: CASSHGRQLGTGELFF.

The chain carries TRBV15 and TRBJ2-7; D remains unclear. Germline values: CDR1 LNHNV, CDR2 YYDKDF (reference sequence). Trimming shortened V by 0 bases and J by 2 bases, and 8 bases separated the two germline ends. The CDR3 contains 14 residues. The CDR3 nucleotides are TGTGCCACCAGCAGAGATGGATTTACCTACGAGCAGTACTTC. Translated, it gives CATSRDGFTYEQYF.

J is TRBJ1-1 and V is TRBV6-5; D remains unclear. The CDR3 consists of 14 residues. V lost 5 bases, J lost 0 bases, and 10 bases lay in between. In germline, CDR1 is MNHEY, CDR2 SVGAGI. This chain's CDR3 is CASSLSWMNTEAFF. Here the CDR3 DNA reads TGTGCCAGCAGTCTCTCGTGGATGAACACTGAAGCTTTCTTT.

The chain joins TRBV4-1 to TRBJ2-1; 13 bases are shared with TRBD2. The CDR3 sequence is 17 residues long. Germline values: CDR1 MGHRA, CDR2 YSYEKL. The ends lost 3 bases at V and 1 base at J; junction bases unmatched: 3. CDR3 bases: TGCGCCAGCAGCCAGAGGACTAGCGGGGGTTCCTACAATGAGCAGTTCTTC. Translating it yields CASSQRTSGGSYNEQFF.

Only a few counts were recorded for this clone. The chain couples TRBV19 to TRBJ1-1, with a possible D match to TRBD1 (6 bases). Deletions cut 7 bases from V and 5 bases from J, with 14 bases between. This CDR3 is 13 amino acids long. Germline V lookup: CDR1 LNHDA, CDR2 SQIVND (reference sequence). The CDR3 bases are TGTGCCAGTATAAAGGCGGGGGCAACTGAAGCTTTCTTT. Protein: CASIKAGATEAFF.

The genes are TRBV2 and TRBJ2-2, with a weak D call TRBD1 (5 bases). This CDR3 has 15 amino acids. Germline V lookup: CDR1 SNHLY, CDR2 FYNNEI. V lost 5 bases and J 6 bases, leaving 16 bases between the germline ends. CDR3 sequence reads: CASSLAKGQAGELFF. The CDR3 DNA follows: TGTGCCAGCAGTCTCGCCAAGGGGCAGGCCGGGGAGCTGTTTTTT.

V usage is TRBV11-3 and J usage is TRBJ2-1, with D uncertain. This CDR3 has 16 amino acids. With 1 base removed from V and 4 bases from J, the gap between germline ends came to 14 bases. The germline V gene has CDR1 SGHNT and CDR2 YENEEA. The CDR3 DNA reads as TGTGCCAGCAGCTTAGTGGCGACTCCAAGTTACAATGAGCAGTTCTTC. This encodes CASSLVATPSYNEQFF.

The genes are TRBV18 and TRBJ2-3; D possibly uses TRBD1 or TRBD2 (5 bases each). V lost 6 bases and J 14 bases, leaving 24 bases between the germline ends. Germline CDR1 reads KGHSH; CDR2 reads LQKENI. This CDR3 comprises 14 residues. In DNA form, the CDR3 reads TGTGCCAGCTCCCGGGGCGAAGCAGTCACTAACCCGTATTTT. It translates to CASSRGEAVTNPYF. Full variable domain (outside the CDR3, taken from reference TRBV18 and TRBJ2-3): NAGVMQNPRHLVRRRGQEARLRCSPMKGHSHVYWYRQLPEEGLKFMVYLQKENIIDESGMPKERFSAEFPKEGPSILRIQQVVRGDSAAYFCASSRGEAVTNPYFGPGTRLTVL.

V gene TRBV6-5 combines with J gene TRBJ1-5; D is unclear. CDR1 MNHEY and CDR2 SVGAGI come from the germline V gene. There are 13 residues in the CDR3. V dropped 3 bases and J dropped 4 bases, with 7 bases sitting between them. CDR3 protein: CASSYKANQPQHF. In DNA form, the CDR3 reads TGTGCCAGCAGTTATAAGGCAAATCAGCCCCAGCATTTT.

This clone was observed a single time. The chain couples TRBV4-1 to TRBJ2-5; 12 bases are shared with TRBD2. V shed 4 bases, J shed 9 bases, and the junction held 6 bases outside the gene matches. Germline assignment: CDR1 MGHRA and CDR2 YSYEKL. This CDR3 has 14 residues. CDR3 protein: CASSPLAGGKAQYF. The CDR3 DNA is TGCGCCAGCAGCCCTCTAGCGGGGGGGAAGGCCCAGTACTTC.

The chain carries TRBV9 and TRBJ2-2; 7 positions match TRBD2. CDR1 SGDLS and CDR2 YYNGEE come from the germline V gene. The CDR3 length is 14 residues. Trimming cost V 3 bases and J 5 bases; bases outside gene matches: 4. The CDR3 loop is CASSAGGSTGELFF. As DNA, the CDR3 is TGTGCCAGCAGCGCCGGCGGGAGTACCGGGGAGCTGTTTTTT.

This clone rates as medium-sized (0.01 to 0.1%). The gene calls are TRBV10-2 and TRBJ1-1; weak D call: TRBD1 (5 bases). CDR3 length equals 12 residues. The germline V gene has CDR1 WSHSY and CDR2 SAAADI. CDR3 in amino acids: CVAWGRETEAFF. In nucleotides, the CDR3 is TGCGTAGCATGGGGCCGGGAAACTGAAGCTTTCTTT.